The clone carrying this TCR beta chain occurred many times. Mismatch with germline at one junction end may stem from a read error. This sample is part of a study of T-cell memory formation after mild COVID-19. Germline assignment: CDR1 SGHRS and CDR2 YFSETQ. This CDR3 has 13 amino acids. TCRdb passed the 5' RACE reads through MiXCR, listing each CDR3 protein once. The repertoire holds about 410,000 distinct CDR3 sequences, with 23% as singletons. The clonotype originates from an adult woman who had mild COVID-19 (a few samples of this study predate the infection). Cell type and time point are not known. The source material was PBMCs or a T cell subset sorted from them (not recorded which). The chain has TRBV5-1 and TRBJ2-7; no reliable D call. The CDR3 DNA follows: TGTGCCAGCAGCTCCGGGCCCTCCTACGAGCAGTACTTC. Protein sequence: CASSSGPSYEQYF.